Listed below are T cell receptor beta chains from one sample, sequenced in a study of early T cells in non-severe SARS-CoV-2 infection. TCRdb reprocessed the 5' RACE reads with MiXCR, giving one entry per CDR3 protein. The sample carries about 23,000 distinct CDR3 sequences, 4.5% recorded once. The sequenced sample consisted of whole blood. These receptor sequences come from an adult who was a healthcare worker with PCR-confirmed SARS-CoV-2 infection or an uninfected control (not recorded which). Both conserved end residues are part of each CDR3. A D gene is named only where the DNA matches it firmly. Only part of the rows carry a size: once, few, many, or a class if the clone is expanded.

V gene	D gene	clone size	J gene	CDR3 DNA	CDR3 protein
TRBV24-1	TRBD2	many	TRBJ2-5	TGTGCCACCAGTGACCGGGGACTAGCGGACGAAGAGACCCAGTACTTC	CATSDRGLADEETQYF
TRBV29-1	NA	many	TRBJ2-7	TGCAGCGTTGACGATGGGGGTGAGGGGGTACTCTACGAGCAGTACTTC	CSVDDGGEGVLYEQYF
TRBV7-2	NA	many	TRBJ2-5	TGTGCCAGCAGCTTAGATATCCTAGTCGGGCGGACCCAGTACTTC	CASSLDILVGRTQYF
TRBV11-2	NA	NA	TRBJ2-5	TGTGCCAGCAGTTCGGGACCACAAGAGACCCAGTACTTC	CASSSGPQETQYF
TRBV4-2	NA	many	TRBJ1-1	TGTGCCAGCAGCCGCGGGGTCCCCGATGAAGCTTTCTTT	CASSRGVPDEAFF
TRBV4-1	TRBD1	many	TRBJ2-2	TGCGCCAGCAGCCTCCGGGACAGGGGAAACACCGGGGAGCTGTTTTTT	CASSLRDRGNTGELFF
TRBV13	NA	many	TRBJ2-3	TGTGCCAGCAGCCCCACCCGGGCCAAAAGCACAGATACGCAGTATTTT	CASSPTRAKSTDTQYF
TRBV6-2/TRBV6-3	NA	once	TRBJ2-7	TGTGCCAGCAGTTATCAGAGAAACTACGAGCAGTACTTC	CASSYQRNYEQYF
TRBV12-3/TRBV12-4	TRBD1	many	TRBJ1-5	TGTGCCAGCAGTTTTTTTACAGGGGTAGATCAGCCCCAGCATTTT	CASSFFTGVDQPQHF
TRBV10-3	NA	medium-sized	TRBJ2-1	TGTGCCATCAGTGAGTCGGGGGGAGGTGAGCAGTTCTTC	CAISESGGGEQFF
TRBV28	NA	many	TRBJ2-4	TGTGCCAGCAGTCCCTCCGCAGGGGCGGACATTCAGTACTTC	CASSPSAGADIQYF
TRBV7-2	NA	medium-sized	TRBJ2-5	TGTGCCAGCAGCTTCGGGGTGCAAGAGACCCAGTACTTC	CASSFGVQETQYF
TRBV20-1	TRBD1	many	TRBJ2-7	TGCAGTGCTAGAGTCCCTGGGACAGTGTTCTACGAGCAGTACTTC	CSARVPGTVFYEQYF
TRBV28	NA	few	TRBJ2-3	TGTGCCAGCAGTTTATCCCCCAGCGAGCGGGATACGCAGTATTTT	CASSLSPSERDTQYF
TRBV7-6	NA	many	TRBJ2-3	TGTGCCAGCAGCTCACAGGCGACTAGCACAGATACGCAGTATTTT	CASSSQATSTDTQYF
TRBV10-3	NA	NA	TRBJ1-3	TGTGCCATCAGTGAGTCGTCCGAGCATTCCTCTGGAAACACCATATATTTT	CAISESSEHSSGNTIYF
TRBV20-1	TRBD2	many	TRBJ2-5	TGCAGTGCTGTACCACTAGCGGGGGGGCAAGAGACCCAGTACTTC	CSAVPLAGGQETQYF
TRBV7-3	NA	many	TRBJ1-2	TGTGCCAGCAGCCCGGCAGGGGCTAACTATGGCTACACCTTC	CASSPAGANYGYTF
TRBV28	NA	NA	TRBJ1-1	TGTGCCAGCAGTTTCCCACAGGAGCACACTGAAGCTTTCTTT	CASSFPQEHTEAFF
TRBV5-6	TRBD2	NA	TRBJ2-5	TGTGCCAGCAGCTTGACGGGGGGGACCCAGTACTTC	CASSLTGGTQYF
TRBV7-2	NA	many	TRBJ1-5	TGTGCCAGCAGCTTAGCGACTAATCAGCCCCAGCATTTT	CASSLATNQPQHF
TRBV2	NA	many	TRBJ2-5	TGTGCCAGCTCGGATGGCTTACCGCGGTACTTC	CASSDGLPRYF
TRBV3-2	NA	medium-sized	TRBJ2-7	TGTGCCAGCAGCCAGCCGGGCCCCTCCTACGAGCAGTACTTC	CASSQPGPSYEQYF
TRBV5-1	NA	many	TRBJ2-5	TGCGCCAGCAGCTTGGACAGGGCGAGGGAGACCCAGTACTTC	CASSLDRARETQYF
TRBV20-1	TRBD1	many	TRBJ1-2	TGCAGTGCTAGAAAACTAGGGGGCCCAAACTATGGCTACACCTTC	CSARKLGGPNYGYTF
TRBV19	TRBD1	few	TRBJ2-4	TGTGCCAGTAGGGACAGGGCAAAAAACATTCAGTACTTC	CASRDRAKNIQYF
TRBV9	NA	many	TRBJ2-7	TGTGCCAGCAGCGTAGAAGGGGATCCCTACGAGCAGTACTTC	CASSVEGDPYEQYF
TRBV11-2	TRBD2	many	TRBJ2-1	TGTGCCAGCAGCTTAAGGCGGGGGTTCAATGAGCGGCAGTTCTTC	CASSLRRGFNERQFF
TRBV9	NA	NA	TRBJ2-3	TGTGCCAGCAGCGTAGGGGAAGCGCCCGTGACGCAGTATTTT	CASSVGEAPVTQYF
TRBV5-1	NA	few	TRBJ1-1	TGCGCCAGCAGCTTGGAACCGGGGTTGAACACTGAAGCTTTCTTT	CASSLEPGLNTEAFF
TRBV9	NA	few	TRBJ1-2	TGTGCCAGCAGCGTAGAGGACATCCGTGGCTACACCTTC	CASSVEDIRGYTF
TRBV2	NA	many	TRBJ2-3	TGTGCCAGCAGTGTCCAGGTTCCCGGTTTCACAGATACGCAGTATTTT	CASSVQVPGFTDTQYF
TRBV30	TRBD1	many	TRBJ2-5	TGTGCCTGGAGTCCGGGACAGGGTAACCAGGAGACCCAGTACTTC	CAWSPGQGNQETQYF
TRBV28	NA	many	TRBJ2-1	TGTGCCAGCAGTTTATCCGTCGGTGAGGGGGCCTACAATGAGCAGTTCTTC	CASSLSVGEGAYNEQFF
TRBV27	NA	many	TRBJ2-2	TGTGCCAGCGGATACCCAGGCCACACCGGGGAGCTGTTTTTT	CASGYPGHTGELFF
TRBV2	TRBD2	many	TRBJ2-7	TGTGCCAGCAGTGAACATCCCCCCAGACTAGCGGGTCGGGAGCAGTACTTC	CASSEHPPRLAGREQYF
TRBV5-1	TRBD1	NA	TRBJ1-6	TGCGCCAGCAGCAGGGGACAGAATTATTCACCCCTCCACTTT	CASSRGQNYSPLHF
TRBV5-4	NA	many	TRBJ2-2	TGTGCCAGCAGCTTGGACACCGGGGAGCTGTTTTTT	CASSLDTGELFF
TRBV6-5	TRBD2	many	TRBJ2-5	TGTGCCAGCAGTTACAGCGGGACGGAAGAGACCCAGTACTTC	CASSYSGTEETQYF
TRBV29-1	NA	many	TRBJ2-1	TGCAGCGTGGGAAAGGGGACCCTTGACTATGAGCAGTTCTTC	CSVGKGTLDYEQFF
TRBV20-1	NA	NA	TRBJ2-4	TGCAGTGCCCAACACAGGCAAAACATTCAGTACTTC	CSAQHRQNIQYF
TRBV7-8	NA	many	TRBJ1-2	TGTGCCAGCAGCTTAGCCCTTCTCTATGGCTACACCTTC	CASSLALLYGYTF
TRBV18	NA	many	TRBJ2-7	TGTGCCAGCTCAGGCACAAGGGACAAGTCCTACGAGCAGTACTTC	CASSGTRDKSYEQYF
TRBV20-1	NA	medium-sized	TRBJ1-6	TGCAGTGCTAGAGCCGGTCAAAGTGGGTATTCACCCCTCCACTTT	CSARAGQSGYSPLHF
TRBV7-2	TRBD2	NA	TRBJ2-5	TGTGCCAGCAGTCCCGGGGGGGCCCAAGAGACCCAGTACTTC	CASSPGGAQETQYF
TRBV6-6	NA	many	TRBJ1-6	TGTGCCAGCAGTTACTTTGATTCACCCCTCCACTTT	CASSYFDSPLHF
TRBV7-3	TRBD1	many	TRBJ2-7	TGTGCCAGCAGCTCGACAGGGTGGGAGCAGTACTTC	CASSSTGWEQYF
TRBV30	NA	many	TRBJ1-1	TGTGCCTGGATCAGAGCGGCGCACAAGAACACTGAAGCTTTCTTT	CAWIRAAHKNTEAFF
TRBV28	NA	many	TRBJ2-4	TGTGCCAGCAGTGACCCGGACAGAAATAGGGACTTC	CASSDPDRNRDF
TRBV28	TRBD2	many	TRBJ2-1	TGTGCCAGCAGTTTATGGTCGGCTAGCGGGGGGCACAATGAGCAGTTCTTC	CASSLWSASGGHNEQFF
TRBV29-1	NA	many	TRBJ2-7	TGCAGCGCCAGTCCCGGGACAAGGGCATACGAGCAGTACTTC	CSASPGTRAYEQYF
TRBV19	NA	many	TRBJ1-5	TGTGCCAGTAGTACCGGGGAAAGACGGCAGCCCCAGCATTTT	CASSTGERRQPQHF
TRBV12-3/TRBV12-4	NA	once	TRBJ1-2	TGTGCCAGCAGTTTTGGGGGTATTGATGGCTACACCTTC	CASSFGGIDGYTF
TRBV28	NA	NA	TRBJ2-7	TGTGCCAGCAGTGGGACTGCAGGTCCCTACGAGCAGTACTTC	CASSGTAGPYEQYF
TRBV5-1	NA	many	TRBJ2-3	TGCGCCAGCAGGACAGGTCCTAGCACAGATACGCAGTATTTT	CASRTGPSTDTQYF
TRBV5-1	NA	many	TRBJ2-7	TGCGCCAGCAGCTTGGGGTCCCCTTTCGAGCAGTACTTC	CASSLGSPFEQYF
TRBV6-2/TRBV6-3	NA	few	TRBJ2-6	TGTGCCAGCAGTTCCGGGGGCTCTGGGGCCAACGTCCTGACTTTC	CASSSGGSGANVLTF